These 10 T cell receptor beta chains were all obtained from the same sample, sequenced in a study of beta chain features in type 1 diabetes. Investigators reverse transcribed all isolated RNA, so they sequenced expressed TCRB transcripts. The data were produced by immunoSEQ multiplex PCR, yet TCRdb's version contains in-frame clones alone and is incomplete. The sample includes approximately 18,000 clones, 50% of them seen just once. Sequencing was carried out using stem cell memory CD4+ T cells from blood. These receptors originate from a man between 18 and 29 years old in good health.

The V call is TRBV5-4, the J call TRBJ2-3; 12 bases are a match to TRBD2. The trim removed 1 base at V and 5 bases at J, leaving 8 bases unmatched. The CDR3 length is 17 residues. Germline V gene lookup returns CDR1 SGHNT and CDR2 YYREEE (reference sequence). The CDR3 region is CASSLRASGRAGDTQYF. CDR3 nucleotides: TGTGCCAGCAGCTTGCGGGCTAGCGGGAGGGCAGGAGATACGCAGTATTTT.

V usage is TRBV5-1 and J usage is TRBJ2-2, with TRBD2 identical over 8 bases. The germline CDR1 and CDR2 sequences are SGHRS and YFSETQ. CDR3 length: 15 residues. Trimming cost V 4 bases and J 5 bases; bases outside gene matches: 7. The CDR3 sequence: CASSPGGAGTGELFF. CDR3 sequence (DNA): TGCGCCAGCAGCCCGGGGGGGGCCGGGACCGGGGAGCTGTTTTTT.

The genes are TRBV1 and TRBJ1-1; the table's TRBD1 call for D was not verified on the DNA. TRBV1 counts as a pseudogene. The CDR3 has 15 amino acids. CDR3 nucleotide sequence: TGCACCAGCAGCCAAAGGTATTTGGGCAGGGGAAGAGCTTTCTTT. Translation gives CTSSQRYLGRGRAFF.

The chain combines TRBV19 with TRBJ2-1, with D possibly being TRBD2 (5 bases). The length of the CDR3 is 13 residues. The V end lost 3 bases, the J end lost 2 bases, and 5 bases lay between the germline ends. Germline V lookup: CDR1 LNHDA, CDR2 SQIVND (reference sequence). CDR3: CASSIGAYNEQFF. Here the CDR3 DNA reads TGTGCCAGTAGTATCGGGGCCTACAATGAGCAGTTCTTC. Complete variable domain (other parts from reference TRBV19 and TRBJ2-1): DGGITQSPKYLFRKEGQNVTLSCEQNLNHDAMYWYRQDPGQGLRLIYYSQIVNDFQKGDIAEGYSVSREKKESFPLTVTSAQKNPTAFYLCASSIGAYNEQFFGPGTRLTVL.

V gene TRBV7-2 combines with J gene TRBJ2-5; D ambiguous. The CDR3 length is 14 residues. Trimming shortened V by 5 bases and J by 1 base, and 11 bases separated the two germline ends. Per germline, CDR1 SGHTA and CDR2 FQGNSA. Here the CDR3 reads CASSEPGFQETQYF. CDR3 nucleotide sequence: TGTGCCAGCAGCGAACCGGGTTTCCAAGAGACCCAGTACTTC.

The CDR3 coding sequence is TGTGCCACCAGCAGATACTACAATGAGCAGTTCTTC. This encodes CATSRYYNEQFF. This sequence joins TRBV15 and TRBJ2-1; D unresolved. Germline lookup yields CDR1 LNHNV and CDR2 YYDKDF (reference sequence). V was pared by 2 bases and J by 3 bases, with 2 bases between. This CDR3 comprises 12 residues.

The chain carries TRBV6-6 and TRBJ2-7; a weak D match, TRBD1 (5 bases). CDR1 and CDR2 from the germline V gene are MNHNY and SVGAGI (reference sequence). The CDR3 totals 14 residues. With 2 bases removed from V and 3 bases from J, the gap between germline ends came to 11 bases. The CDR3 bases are TGTGCCAGCAGTTACCCGCCCGACAGCTACGAGCAGTACTTC. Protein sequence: CASSYPPDSYEQYF.

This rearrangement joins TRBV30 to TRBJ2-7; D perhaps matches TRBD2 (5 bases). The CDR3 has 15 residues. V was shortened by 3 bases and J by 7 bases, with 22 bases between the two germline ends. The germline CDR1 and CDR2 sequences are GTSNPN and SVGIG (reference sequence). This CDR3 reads CAWSPLRRAMGEQYF. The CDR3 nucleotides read TGTGCCTGGAGCCCCCTCCGGCGGGCGATGGGGGAGCAGTACTTC.

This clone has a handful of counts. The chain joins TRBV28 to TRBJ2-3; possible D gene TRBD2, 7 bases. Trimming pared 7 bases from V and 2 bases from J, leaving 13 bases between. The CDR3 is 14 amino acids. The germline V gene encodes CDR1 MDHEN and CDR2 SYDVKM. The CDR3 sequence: CASTSGDNTDTQYF. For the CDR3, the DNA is TGTGCCAGCACGAGCGGGGACAACACAGATACGCAGTATTTT.

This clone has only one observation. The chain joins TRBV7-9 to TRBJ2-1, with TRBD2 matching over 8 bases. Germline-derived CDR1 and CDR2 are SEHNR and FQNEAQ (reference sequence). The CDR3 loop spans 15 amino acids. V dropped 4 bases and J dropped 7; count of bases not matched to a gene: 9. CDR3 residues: CASSSQAGALNEQFF. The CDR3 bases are TGTGCCAGCAGCTCGCAAGCGGGAGCGTTGAATGAGCAGTTCTTC.